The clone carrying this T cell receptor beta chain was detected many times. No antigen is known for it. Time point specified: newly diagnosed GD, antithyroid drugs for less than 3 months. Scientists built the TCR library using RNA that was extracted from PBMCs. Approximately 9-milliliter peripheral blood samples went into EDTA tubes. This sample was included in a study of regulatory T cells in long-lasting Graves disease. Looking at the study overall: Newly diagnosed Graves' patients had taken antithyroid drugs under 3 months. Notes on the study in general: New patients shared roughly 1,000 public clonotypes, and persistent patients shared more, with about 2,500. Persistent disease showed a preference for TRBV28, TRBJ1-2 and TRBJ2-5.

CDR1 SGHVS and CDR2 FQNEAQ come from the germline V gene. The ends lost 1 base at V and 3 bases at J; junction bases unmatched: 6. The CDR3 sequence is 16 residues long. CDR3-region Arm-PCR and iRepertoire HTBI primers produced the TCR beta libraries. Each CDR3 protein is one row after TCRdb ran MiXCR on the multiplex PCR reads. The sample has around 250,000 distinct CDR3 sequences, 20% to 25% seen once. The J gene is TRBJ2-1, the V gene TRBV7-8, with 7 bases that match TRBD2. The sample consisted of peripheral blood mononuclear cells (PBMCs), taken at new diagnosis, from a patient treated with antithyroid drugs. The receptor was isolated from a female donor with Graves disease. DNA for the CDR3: TGTGCCAGCAGCTTAGGGGGCGGGAGCTTCTACAATGAGCAGTTCTTC. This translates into CASSLGGGSFYNEQFF.